These 14 T cell receptor beta chains came from one sample sequenced in a study of patients and donors after allogeneic stem cell transplantation. In TCRdb, the RT-PCR reads were re-called with MiXCR into one record per CDR3 protein. The sample gives 150,000 to 200,000 distinct CDR3 sequences, roughly 31% of which show up once; around 3.3% is in the top ten. The sample taken for sequencing was blood, either unsorted or a sorted T cell fraction (not recorded which). These receptors came from a human donor who was either an allogeneic HSCT recipient or a stem cell or donor lymphocyte infusion donor (not recorded which). It is not recorded whose cells these are; they may come from a transplant donor.

This clonotype was seen many times. This chain connects TRBV7-2 to TRBJ1-1; D is unresolved. This CDR3 is 14 amino acids long. In germline, CDR1 is SGHTA, CDR2 FQGNSA. V shed 6 bases and J shed 1 base, with 12 bases lying between them. DNA for the CDR3: TGTGCCAGCAGTTTGGTCGCACCGAACACTGAAGCTTTCTTT. Its protein is CASSLVAPNTEAFF.

This clonotype was observed a handful of times. The chain carries TRBV10-3 and TRBJ2-1; 7 bases map to TRBD2. J lost 5 bases, V lost 7 bases, and 5 bases had no gene match. Germline V gives CDR1 ENHRY, CDR2 SYGVKD. The CDR3 covers 13 residues. CDR3 nucleotides: TGTGCCATCATGACTAGCAGTGACAATGAGCAGTTCTTC. Protein sequence: CAIMTSSDNEQFF.

Only one count was recorded for this clonotype. This rearrangement joins TRBV7-2 to TRBJ1-5; 10 nucleotides match TRBD1. Unmatched junction bases numbered 3, after V lost 4 bases and J lost 6 bases. The CDR3 sequence is 14 residues long. CDR1 is SGHTA, CDR2 FQGNSA, per germline. The CDR3 protein is CASSSRTGGQPQHF. In DNA, the CDR3 is TGTGCCAGCAGCTCCAGGACAGGGGGTCAGCCCCAGCATTTT.

The rearrangement links TRBV10-3 to TRBJ2-3, with TRBD2 identical over 7 bases. Per germline, CDR1 ENHRY and CDR2 SYGVKD. CDR3 size: 15 residues. V trimming: 4 bases; J trimming: 5 bases; junction bases outside the gene matches: 9. CDR3: CAISASSRERDTQYF. CDR3 coding DNA: TGTGCCATCAGTGCCTCATCGCGGGAGAGAGATACGCAGTATTTT.

This clonotype was seen a few times. The chain recombines TRBV6-2 or TRBV6-3 with TRBJ2-7; D is possibly TRBD1 (6 bases). This CDR3 is 16 amino acids long. The germline V gene has CDR1 MNHEY and CDR2 SVGEGT. V lost 2 bases and J 0 bases, leaving 14 bases between the germline ends. CDR3 amino acids: CASSYETGFLSYEQYF. The DNA for the CDR3 is TGTGCCAGCAGTTACGAGACAGGCTTCCTCTCCTACGAGCAGTACTTC.

The chain recombines TRBV12-3 or TRBV12-4 with TRBJ2-5; D is unresolved. V shed 3 bases and J shed 3 bases, with 5 bases lying between them. CDR3 length: 12 amino acids. CDR3 coding DNA: TGTGCCAGCAGTTTGCTAAAAGAGACCCAGTACTTC. Translating gives CASSLLKETQYF.

This chain connects TRBV4-1 to TRBJ2-3, with 10 bases matching TRBD2. Germline V lookup: CDR1 MGHRA, CDR2 YSYEKL. The CDR3 covers 17 residues. With 1 base clipped from V and 7 bases from J, the junction kept 11 bases outside the gene matches. CDR3 nucleotide sequence: TGCGCCAGCAGCCAAGTGCTGGCTAGCGGGAGAGGATATACGCAGTATTTT. Translating it yields CASSQVLASGRGYTQYF.

CDR3 DNA: TGCAGTGCTAGACGGAGAGGGGGCGCAACCAAAGCTTTCTTT. Translating it yields CSARRRGGATKAFF. The rearrangement joins TRBV20-1 to TRBJ1-1; 7 nucleotides agree with TRBD1. The CDR3 consists of 14 residues. Germline assignment: CDR1 DFQATT and CDR2 SNEGSKA (reference sequence). J lost 9 bases, V lost 2 bases, and 12 bases had no gene match.

CDR3 DNA: TGTGCCAGCAGCTTGGCCCTCAACGAGCAGTACTTC. Its translation: CASSLALNEQYF. The chain uses TRBV5-6 and TRBJ2-7; D ambiguous. The length of the CDR3 is 12 residues. Per germline, CDR1 SGHDT and CDR2 YYEEEE. V was clipped by 0 bases and J by 5 bases, with 6 bases between them.

This sequence joins TRBV28 and TRBJ2-7; 11 positions match TRBD2. From germline, CDR1 is MDHEN and CDR2 SYDVKM. V lost 5 bases and J lost 3; bases outside the gene matches: 9. The CDR3 has 16 amino acids. The CDR3 DNA follows: TGTGCCAGCAGTGGGGCTAGCGGGAGGCCCAACTACGAGCAGTACTTC. Protein product: CASSGASGRPNYEQYF.

V and J are TRBV12-3 or TRBV12-4 and TRBJ1-2; 7 nucleotides line up with TRBD1. CDR3 length: 14 residues. The V and J ends lost 6 bases and 7 bases, in that order; junction bases with no gene match: 11. The CDR3 DNA sequence: TGTGCCAGCAGACAGGACAGGAGGCCCCGTGGCTACACCTTC. This translates into CASRQDRRPRGYTF.

About this clonotype itself: An end of the junction differs from the germline gene, which may be a read error. The J gene is TRBJ1-4, the V gene TRBV18, with D maybe TRBD1 (6 bases). Germline values: CDR1 KGHSH, CDR2 LQKENI. The CDR3 is 15 amino acids. The CDR3 DNA reads TGTGCCAGCTCACCACCGACAGGAGCTAATGAAAAACTGTCTTTT. Translated, it gives CASSPPTGANEKLSF.

CDR3 nucleotides: TGTGCCAGCAGTTTTCACCCGCAGGGCACAGATACGCAGTATTTT. This translates into CASSFHPQGTDTQYF. The chain carries TRBV12-3 or TRBV12-4 and TRBJ2-3; D not resolved. The V gene lost 3 bases and the J gene lost 1 base, with 11 bases spanning the gap. CDR3 length equals 15 residues.

This clonotype was detected a few times. This chain connects TRBV6-5 to TRBJ2-3; a weak D match, TRBD1 (5 bases). The CDR3 length is 13 residues. Per germline, CDR1 MNHEY and CDR2 SVGAGI. Trimming removed 0 bases at V and 6 bases at J, with 7 bases between. CDR3: CASSYSKGDTQYF. The CDR3 region has the DNA TGTGCCAGCAGTTACTCGAAGGGGGATACGCAGTATTTT.